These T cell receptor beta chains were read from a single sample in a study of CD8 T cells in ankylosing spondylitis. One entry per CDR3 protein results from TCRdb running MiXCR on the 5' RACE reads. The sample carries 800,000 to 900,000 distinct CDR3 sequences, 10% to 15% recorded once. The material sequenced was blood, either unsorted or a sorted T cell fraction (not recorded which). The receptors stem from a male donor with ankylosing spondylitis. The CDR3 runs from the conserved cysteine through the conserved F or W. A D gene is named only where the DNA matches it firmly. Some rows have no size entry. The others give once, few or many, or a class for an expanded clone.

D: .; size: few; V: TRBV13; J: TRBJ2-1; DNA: TGTGCCAGCAGCTCCGCCGGGACCGCCTACAATGAGCAGTTCTTC; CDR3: CASSSAGTAYNEQFF
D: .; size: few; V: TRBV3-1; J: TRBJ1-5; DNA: TGTGCCAGCAGCCAGAATGGGCAGCCCCAGCATTTT; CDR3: CASSQNGQPQHF
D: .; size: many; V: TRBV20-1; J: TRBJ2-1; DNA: TGCAGTGCTAGAGCTACCGGATACAATGAGCAGTTCTTC; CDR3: CSARATGYNEQFF
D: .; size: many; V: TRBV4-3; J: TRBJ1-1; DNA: TGCGCCAGCAGCCAAGATTGGTTCGGGAGCGGGGCTTTCTTT; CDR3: CASSQDWFGSGAFF
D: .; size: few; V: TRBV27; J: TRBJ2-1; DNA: TGTGCCAGCAAGGAGGGAGGCCGATACAATGAGCAGTTCTTC; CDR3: CASKEGGRYNEQFF
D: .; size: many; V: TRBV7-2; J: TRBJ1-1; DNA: TGTGCCAGCAGCGGGACAATCCAGAACACTGAAGCTTTCTTT; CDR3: CASSGTIQNTEAFF
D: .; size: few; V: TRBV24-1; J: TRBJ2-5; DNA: TGTGCCACCAGTGATTATGGGCGCGGGGACCAAGAGACCCAGTACTTC; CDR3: CATSDYGRGDQETQYF
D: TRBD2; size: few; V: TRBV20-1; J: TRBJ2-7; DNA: TGCAGTGCTAGAGAAGCGACTAGCGGGAGGAATGAGCAGTACTTC; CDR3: CSAREATSGRNEQYF
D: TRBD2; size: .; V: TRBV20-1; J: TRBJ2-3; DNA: TGCAGTGCCTGGACACGGGGGAGCGGGGGAATAGATACGCAGTATTTT; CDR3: CSAWTRGSGGIDTQYF
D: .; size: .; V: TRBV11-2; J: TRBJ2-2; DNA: TGTGCCAGCAGGCAGACAGGTGGATTCACCGGGGAGCTGTTTTTT; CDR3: CASRQTGGFTGELFF
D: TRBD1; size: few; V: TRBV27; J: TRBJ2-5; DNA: TGTGCCAGCAGTTCGGGACAGGGGGTGACCCAGTACTTC; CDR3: CASSSGQGVTQYF
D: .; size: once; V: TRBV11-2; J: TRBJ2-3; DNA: TGTGCCAGCAGCTTAGTAGGGTCTACCACAGATACGCAGTATTTT; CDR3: CASSLVGSTTDTQYF
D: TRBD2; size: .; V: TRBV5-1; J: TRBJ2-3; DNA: TGCGCCAGCAAAGACCTAGCGGGGGTCACAGATACGCAGTATTTT; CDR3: CASKDLAGVTDTQYF
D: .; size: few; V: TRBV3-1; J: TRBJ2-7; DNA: TGTGCCAGCAGCCAAGGGGTGGTGGCCTACGAGCAGTACTTC; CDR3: CASSQGVVAYEQYF
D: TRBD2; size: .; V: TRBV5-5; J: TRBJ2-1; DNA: TGTGCCAGCAGCTTGCGTCTAGCGGATTACAATGAGCAGTTCTTC; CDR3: CASSLRLADYNEQFF
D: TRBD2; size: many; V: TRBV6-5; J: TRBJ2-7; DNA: TGTGCCAGCAGTTACCCTAGCGGGGGGACTTACGAGCAGTACTTC; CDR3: CASSYPSGGTYEQYF
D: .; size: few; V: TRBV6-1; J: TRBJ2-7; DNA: TGTGCCAGCAGCTCATATTGGGACGTAGCCTACTACGAGCAGTACTTC; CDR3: CASSSYWDVAYYEQYF
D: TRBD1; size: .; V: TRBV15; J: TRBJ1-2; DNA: TGTGCCACCAGCAGAGGGGGGACAGCTGGCTACACCTTC; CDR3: CATSRGGTAGYTF
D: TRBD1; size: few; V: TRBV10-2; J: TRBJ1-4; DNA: TGCGCCAGCAGGGGGGGGACAGCCCGCGGACTGAGATTT; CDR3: CASRGGTARGLRF
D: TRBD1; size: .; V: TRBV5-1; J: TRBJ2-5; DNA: TGCGCCAGCAGTGGACAGGGGACCAAAGAGACCCAGTACTTC; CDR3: CASSGQGTKETQYF
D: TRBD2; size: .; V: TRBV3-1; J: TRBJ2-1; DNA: TGTGCCAGCAGCCAAAGGGGAGGGTATTACAATGAGCAGTTCTTC; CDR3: CASSQRGGYYNEQFF
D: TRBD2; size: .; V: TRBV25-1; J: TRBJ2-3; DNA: TGTGCCAGCAGTGTCGCCCGGGGGGGAGCGGGCACCCCAGATACGCAGTATTTT; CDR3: CASSVARGGAGTPDTQYF
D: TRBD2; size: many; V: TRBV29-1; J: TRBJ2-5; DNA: TGCAGCGTCCAACTAGCGCTTAGGGAGACCCAGTACTTC; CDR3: CSVQLALRETQYF
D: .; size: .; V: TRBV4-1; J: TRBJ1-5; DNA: TGCGCCAGCAGCCGAAGGGACTTGGGGATCGGTCAGCCCCAGCATTTT; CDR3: CASSRRDLGIGQPQHF
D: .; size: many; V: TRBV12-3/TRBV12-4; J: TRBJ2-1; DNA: TGTGCCAGCAGCCCGGGATTTAGCTCCTACAATGAGCAGTTCTTC; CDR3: CASSPGFSSYNEQFF
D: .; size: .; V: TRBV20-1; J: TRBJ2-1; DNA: TGCAGTGCTAGAGATCACCATGAGCAGTTCTTC; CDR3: CSARDHHEQFF
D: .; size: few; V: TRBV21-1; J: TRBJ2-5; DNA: TGTGCCAGCAGCAAAAGTGGGACTAGCGGGCAAGAGACCCAGTACTTC; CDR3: CASSKSGTSGQETQYF
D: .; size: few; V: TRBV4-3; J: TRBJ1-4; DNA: TGCGCCAGCAGCCAAGACCAGGCAACTAATGAAAAACTGTTTTTT; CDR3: CASSQDQATNEKLFF
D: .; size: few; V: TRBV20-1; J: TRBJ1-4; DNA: TGCAGTGCTCCTCGGACCGGGGCTAATGAAAAACTGTTTTTT; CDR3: CSAPRTGANEKLFF
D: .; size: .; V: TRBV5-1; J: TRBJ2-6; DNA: TGCGCCAGCAGCTATGAGGGTCATGCCAACGTCCTGACTTTC; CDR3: CASSYEGHANVLTF
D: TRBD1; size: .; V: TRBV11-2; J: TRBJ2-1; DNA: TGTGCCAGCAGCTGGCAACGTGGACAGGGTGGCAATGAGCAGTTCTTC; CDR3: CASSWQRGQGGNEQFF
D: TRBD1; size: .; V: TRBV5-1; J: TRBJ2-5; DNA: TGCGCCAGCAGCCACAGGGGAAGAGAGACCCAGTACTTC; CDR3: CASSHRGRETQYF
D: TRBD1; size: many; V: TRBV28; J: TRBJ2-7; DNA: TGTGCCAGCAGTCCGGGACAGTCCTACGAGCAGTACTTC; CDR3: CASSPGQSYEQYF
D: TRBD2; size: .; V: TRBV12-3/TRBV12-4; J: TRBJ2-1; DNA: TGTGCCAGCAGGCGACCTAGCGGAGACAACAATGAGCAGTTCTTC; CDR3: CASRRPSGDNNEQFF
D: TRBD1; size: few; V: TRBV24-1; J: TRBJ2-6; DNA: TGTGCCACCAGTGACGCGACAGGGGCCTTCTCTGGGGCCAACGTCCTGACTTTC; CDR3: CATSDATGAFSGANVLTF
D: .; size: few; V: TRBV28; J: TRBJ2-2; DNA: TGTGCCAGCAGGTTGGGGACACAGGTCACCGGGGAGCTGTTTTTT; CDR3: CASRLGTQVTGELFF
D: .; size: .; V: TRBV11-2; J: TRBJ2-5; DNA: TGTGCCAGCAGCTTAGTAGGCGACGGGTCCTACCGCCAAGAGACCCAGTACTTC; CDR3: CASSLVGDGSYRQETQYF
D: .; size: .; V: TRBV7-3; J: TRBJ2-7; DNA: TGTGCCAGCAGCTTAAGCCACAATTCCTACGAGCAGTACTTC; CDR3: CASSLSHNSYEQYF
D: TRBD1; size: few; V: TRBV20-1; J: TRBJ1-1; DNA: TGCAGTGCTGGGGGCCAGGGGGCAAGGACTGAAGCTTTCTTT; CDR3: CSAGGQGARTEAFF
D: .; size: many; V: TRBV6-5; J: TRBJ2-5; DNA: TGTGCCAGCAGTTACTCGATCTTGGGGACGGCCCAGTACTTC; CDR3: CASSYSILGTAQYF
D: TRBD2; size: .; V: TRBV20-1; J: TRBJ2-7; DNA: TGCAGTGCTAGAGCAAGTGAGCGGGGGGCCTCCTACGAGCAGTACTTC; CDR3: CSARASERGASYEQYF
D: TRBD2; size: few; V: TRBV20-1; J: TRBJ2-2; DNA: TGCAGTGCTAGAGATTCGCGGGGAGGGACCGGGGAGCTGTTTTTT; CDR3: CSARDSRGGTGELFF
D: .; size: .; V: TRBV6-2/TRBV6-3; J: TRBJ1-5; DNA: TGTGCCAGCAGAAACAGACGGTATAGCAATCAGCCCCAGCATTTT; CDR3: CASRNRRYSNQPQHF
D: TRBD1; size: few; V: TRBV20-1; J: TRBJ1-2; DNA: TGCAGTGCTCGGGACAGCCTAGCCTATGGCTACACCTTC; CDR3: CSARDSLAYGYTF
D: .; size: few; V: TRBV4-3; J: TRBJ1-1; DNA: TGCGCCAGCAGCCGACCTGGCTTTACCACTGAAGCTTTCTTT; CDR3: CASSRPGFTTEAFF
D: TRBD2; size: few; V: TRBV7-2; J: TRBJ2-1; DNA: TGTGCCAGCAGCACATTAGGACTAGCGGGGTACAATGAGCAGTTCTTC; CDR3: CASSTLGLAGYNEQFF
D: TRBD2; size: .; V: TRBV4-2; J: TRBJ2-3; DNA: TGTGCCAGCAGCCAAGGGACTAGTGCAGCTACGCAGTATTTT; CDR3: CASSQGTSAATQYF
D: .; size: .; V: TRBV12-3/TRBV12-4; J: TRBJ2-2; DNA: TGTGCCAGCTGTAGGGTAGAGGGCACGAGGGAGCTGTTTTTT; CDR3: CASCRVEGTRELFF
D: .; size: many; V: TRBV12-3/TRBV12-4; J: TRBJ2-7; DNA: TGTGCCAGCAGCCGGACACCAGGGTCCTTCAGCTCCTACGAGCAGTACTTC; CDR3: CASSRTPGSFSSYEQYF
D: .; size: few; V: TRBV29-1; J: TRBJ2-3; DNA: TGCAGCGTTGGGGGGACTAGCACAGATACGCAGTATTTT; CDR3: CSVGGTSTDTQYF